The sequence of this T cell receptor (beta chain) was determined in a study of beta chain features in type 1 diabetes. The germline V gene has CDR1 SGDLS and CDR2 YYNGEE. V shed 1 base and J shed 1 base, with 9 bases lying between them. CDR3 length: 15 residues. A note on this clone: Its cognate antigen is unknown.

Study results and caveats: TCRB CDR3s from Type 1 diabetes patients were moderately but significantly shorter in all four CD4+ subsets.

Reverse transcription of all isolated RNA meant that expressed TCRB transcripts were sequenced. The data were produced by immunoSEQ multiplex PCR, yet TCRdb's version contains in-frame clones alone and is incomplete. This sample has about 640,000 clones, with roughly 12% found just once. V usage is TRBV9 and J usage is TRBJ1-3; D is uncertain. The source material was naive CD4+ T cells from blood. This TCR was recovered from a man aged 25 to 40 with type 1 diabetes. Here the CDR3 reads CASSVNEGSGNTIYF. The DNA of the CDR3 is TGTGCCAGCAGCGTAAACGAAGGATCTGGAAACACCATATATTTT. The full variable domain, in which reference TRBV9 and TRBJ1-3 provide the parts outside the CDR3, is DSGVTQTPKHLITATGQRVTLRCSPRSGDLSVYWYQQSLDQGLQFLIQYYNGEERAKGNILERFSAQQFPDLHSELNLSSLELGDSALYFCASSVNEGSGNTIYFGEGSWLTVV.